Sequencing of this T cell receptor (beta chain) was carried out in a study of beta chain features in type 1 diabetes. Overall study: Patient and healthy donor groups were alike in age, gender and cell yields. Study findings and constraints: Although PCR might favor shorter templates, it would do so equally in patients and controls.

Of note for this clone: What it binds is not known.

The sequenced template was cDNA made from the entire isolated RNA. Assay: immunoSEQ multiplex PCR; the TCRdb copy retains only in-frame clones and omits some. Among some 900,000 clones listed, under 20% were seen once. Sorted cells reached over 98% purity in every population. The CDR3 is made up of 16 amino acids. Germline loops: CDR1 MDHEN, CDR2 SYDVKM. With 4 bases clipped from V and 4 bases from J, the junction kept 10 bases outside the gene matches. V is TRBV28 and J is TRBJ2-5; 9 bases are shared with TRBD1. Sequencing input: naive CD4+ T cells from blood. The sequence derives from a woman younger than 30 in good health. As DNA, the CDR3 is TGTGCCAGCAGTTCCCGACCGGGACAGGGAACAGAGACCCAGTACTTC. Its translation: CASSSRPGQGTETQYF.